This TCR beta chain was captured by sequencing in a study of control samples from healthy donors and cancer patients. The method was immunoSEQ multiplex PCR; TCRdb's version includes in-frame clones alone and lacks a portion of them. The sample lists under 130,000 clones, around nine tenths occurring once. Losses at the gene ends were 6 bases for V and 0 bases for J; bases not matched to a gene: 8. The CDR3 covers 17 residues. Germline CDR1 is MGHDK and CDR2 is SYGVNS. Sequences were obtained from PBMCs. The sequence came from a man between 60 and 75 years old with lung cancer. The V gene is TRBV25-1, the J gene TRBJ2-6; TRBD1 matches 7 bases. The CDR3 loop is CASRAGGTSSGANVLTF. CDR3 DNA sequence: TGTGCCAGCAGGGCAGGGGGTACCAGCTCTGGGGCCAACGTCCTGACTTTC.